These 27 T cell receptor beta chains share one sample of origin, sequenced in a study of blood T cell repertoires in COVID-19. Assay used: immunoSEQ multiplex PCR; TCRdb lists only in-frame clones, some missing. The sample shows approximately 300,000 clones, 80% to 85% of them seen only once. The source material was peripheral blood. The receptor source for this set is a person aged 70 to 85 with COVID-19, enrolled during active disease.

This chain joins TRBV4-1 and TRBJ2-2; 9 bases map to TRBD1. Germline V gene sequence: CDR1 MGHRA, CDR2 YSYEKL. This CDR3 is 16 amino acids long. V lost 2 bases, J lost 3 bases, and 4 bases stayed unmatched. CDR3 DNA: TGCGCCAGCAGCCAACGGACAGGGGTAGACACCGGGGAGCTGTTTTTT. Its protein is CASSQRTGVDTGELFF.

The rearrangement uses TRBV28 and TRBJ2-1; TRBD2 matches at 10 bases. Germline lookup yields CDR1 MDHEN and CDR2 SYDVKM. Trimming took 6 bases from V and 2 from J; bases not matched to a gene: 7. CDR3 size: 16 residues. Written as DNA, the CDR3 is TGTGCCAGCAGACCTACTAGCGGGGCTACCTACAATGAGCAGTTCTTC. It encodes CASRPTSGATYNEQFF.

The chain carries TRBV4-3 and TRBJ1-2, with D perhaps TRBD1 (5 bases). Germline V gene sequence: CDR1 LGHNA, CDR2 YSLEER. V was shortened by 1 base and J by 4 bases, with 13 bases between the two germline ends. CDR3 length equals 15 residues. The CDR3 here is CASSQVTDTVYGYTF. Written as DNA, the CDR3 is TGCGCCAGCAGCCAAGTCACGGACACAGTCTATGGCTACACCTTC.

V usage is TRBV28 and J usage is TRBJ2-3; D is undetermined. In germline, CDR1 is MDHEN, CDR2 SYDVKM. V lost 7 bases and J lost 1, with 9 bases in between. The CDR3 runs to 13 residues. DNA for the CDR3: TGTGCCAGCACAGTAAGCGGCACAGATACGCAGTATTTT. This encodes CASTVSGTDTQYF.

The CDR3 sequence is CARQPHNTRDRGTNSPLHF. The CDR3 nucleotides read TGTGCCAGGCAACCCCATAACACCCGGGACAGGGGGACGAATTCACCCCTCCACTTT. This chain joins TRBV3-1 (or the pseudogene TRBV3-2) and TRBJ1-6; 11 nucleotides agree with TRBD1. The CDR3 sequence is 19 residues long. Losses at the gene ends were 9 bases for V and 7 bases for J; bases not matched to a gene: 20. The germline gives CDR1 LGHDT, CDR2 YNNKEL (reference sequence).

For the CDR3, the DNA is TGTGCCAGCAGCCGAGACAGGGGGTTATCTGGAAACACCATATATTTT. Translating gives CASSRDRGLSGNTIYF. This chain uses TRBV4-2 with TRBJ1-3; the match to TRBD1 covers 9 bases. V dropped 4 bases and J dropped 1; count of bases not matched to a gene: 5. CDR3 length equals 16 residues. Germline V lookup: CDR1 LGHNA, CDR2 YNFKEQ.

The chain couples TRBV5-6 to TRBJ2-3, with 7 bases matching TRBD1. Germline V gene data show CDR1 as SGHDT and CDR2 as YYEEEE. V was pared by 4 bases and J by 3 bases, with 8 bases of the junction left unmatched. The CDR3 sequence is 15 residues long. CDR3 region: CASSPNRGETDTQYF. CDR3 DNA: TGTGCCAGCAGCCCCAACAGGGGTGAAACAGATACGCAGTATTTT.

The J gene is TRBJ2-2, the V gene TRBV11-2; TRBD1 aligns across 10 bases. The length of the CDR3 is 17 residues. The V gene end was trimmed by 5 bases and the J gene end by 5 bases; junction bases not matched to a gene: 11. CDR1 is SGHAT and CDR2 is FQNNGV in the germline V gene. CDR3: CASSTDRGVFRTGELFF. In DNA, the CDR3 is TGTGCCAGCAGCACGGACAGGGGGGTGTTTCGGACCGGGGAGCTGTTTTTT.

The CDR3 loop is CATSDFPGTSRYNEQFF. The CDR3, as DNA: TGTGCCACCAGTGATTTCCCCGGGACTAGCAGGTACAATGAGCAGTTCTTC. The chain recombines TRBV24-1 with TRBJ2-1; 9 bases agree with TRBD2. This CDR3 spans 17 amino acids. Unmatched junction bases numbered 7, after V lost 1 base and J lost 4 bases. Germline values: CDR1 KGHDR, CDR2 SFDVKD.

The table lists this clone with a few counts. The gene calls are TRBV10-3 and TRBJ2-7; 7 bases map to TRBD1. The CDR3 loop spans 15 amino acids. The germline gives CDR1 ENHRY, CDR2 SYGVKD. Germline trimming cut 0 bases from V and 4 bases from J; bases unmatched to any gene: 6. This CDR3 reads CAISESGQQFYEQYF. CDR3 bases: TGTGCCATCAGTGAGTCGGGACAGCAATTTTACGAGCAGTACTTC.

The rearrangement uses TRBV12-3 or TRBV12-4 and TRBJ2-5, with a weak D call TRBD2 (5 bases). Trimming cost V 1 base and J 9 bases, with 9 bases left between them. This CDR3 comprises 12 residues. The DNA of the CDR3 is TGTGCCAGCAGTTTAGGGGAGAGGGCCCAGTACTTC. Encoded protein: CASSLGERAQYF.

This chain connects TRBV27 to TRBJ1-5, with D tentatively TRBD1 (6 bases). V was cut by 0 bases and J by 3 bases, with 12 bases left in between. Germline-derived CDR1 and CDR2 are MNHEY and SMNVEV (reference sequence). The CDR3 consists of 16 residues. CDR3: CASSLSSRGHNQPQHF. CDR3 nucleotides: TGTGCCAGCAGTTTATCGTCCAGGGGTCACAATCAGCCCCAGCATTTT.

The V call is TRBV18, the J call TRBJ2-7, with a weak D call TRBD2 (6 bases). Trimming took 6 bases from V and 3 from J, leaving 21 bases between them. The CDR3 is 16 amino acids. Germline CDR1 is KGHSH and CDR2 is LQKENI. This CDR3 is CASSPDLSGGFYEQYF. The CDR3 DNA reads TGTGCCAGCTCCCCTGACCTTAGCGGAGGTTTCTACGAGCAGTACTTC.

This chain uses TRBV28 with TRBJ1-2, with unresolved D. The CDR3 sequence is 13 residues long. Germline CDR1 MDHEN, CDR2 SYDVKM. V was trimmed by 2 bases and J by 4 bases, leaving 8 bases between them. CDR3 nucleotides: TGTGCCAGCAGTTTACTCATCGGCTATGGCTACACCTTC. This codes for CASSLLIGYGYTF.

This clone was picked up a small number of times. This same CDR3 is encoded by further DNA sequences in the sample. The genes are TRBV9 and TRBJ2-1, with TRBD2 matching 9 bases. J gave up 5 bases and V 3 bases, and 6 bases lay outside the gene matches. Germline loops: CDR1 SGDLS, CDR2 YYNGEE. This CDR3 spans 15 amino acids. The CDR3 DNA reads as TGTGCCAGCAGCGCCCTAGCGGGACTTAACAATGAGCAGTTCTTC. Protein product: CASSALAGLNNEQFF.

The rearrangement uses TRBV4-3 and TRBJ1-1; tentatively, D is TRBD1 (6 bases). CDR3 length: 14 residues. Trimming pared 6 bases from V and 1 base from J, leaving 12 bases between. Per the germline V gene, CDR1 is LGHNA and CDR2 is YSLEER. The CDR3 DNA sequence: TGCGCCAGCAGAATGGGGGGGGCGAACACTGAAGCTTTCTTT. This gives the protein CASRMGGANTEAFF.

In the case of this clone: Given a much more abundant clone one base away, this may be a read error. Written as DNA, the CDR3 is TGTGTCAGCAGCGTAGTGGCGGGGCAAATAACTGGAAACACCATATATTTT. It encodes CVSSVVAGQITGNTIYF. The J gene is TRBJ1-3, the V gene TRBV9; a weak D match, TRBD1 (5 bases). This CDR3 contains 17 residues. CDR1 is SGDLS and CDR2 is YYNGEE in the germline V gene.

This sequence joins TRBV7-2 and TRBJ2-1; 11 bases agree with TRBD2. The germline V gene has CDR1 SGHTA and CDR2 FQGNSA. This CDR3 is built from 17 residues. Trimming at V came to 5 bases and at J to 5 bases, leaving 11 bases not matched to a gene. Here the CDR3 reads CASSPQSGLAANNEQFF. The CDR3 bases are TGTGCCAGCAGCCCACAATCGGGACTAGCGGCCAACAATGAGCAGTTCTTC.

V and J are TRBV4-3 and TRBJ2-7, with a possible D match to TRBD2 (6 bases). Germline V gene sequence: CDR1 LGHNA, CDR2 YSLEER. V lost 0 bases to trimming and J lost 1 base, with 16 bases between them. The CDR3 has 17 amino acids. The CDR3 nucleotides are TGCGCCAGCAGCCAAGAGGTGACCGGGAGAAGTTCCTACGAGCAGTACTTC. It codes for CASSQEVTGRSSYEQYF.

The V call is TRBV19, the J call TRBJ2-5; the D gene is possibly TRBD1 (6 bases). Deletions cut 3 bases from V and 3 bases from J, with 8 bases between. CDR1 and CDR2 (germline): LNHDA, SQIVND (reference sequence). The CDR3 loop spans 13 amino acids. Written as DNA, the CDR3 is TGTGCCAGTAGTATGAGGACAGAAGAGACCCAGTACTTC. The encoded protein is CASSMRTEETQYF.

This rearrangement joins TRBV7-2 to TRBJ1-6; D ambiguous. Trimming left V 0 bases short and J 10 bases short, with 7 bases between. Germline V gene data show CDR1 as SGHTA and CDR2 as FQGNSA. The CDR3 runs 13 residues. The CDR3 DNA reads TGTGCCAGCAGCTTAGCGTCGGAGTCACCCCTCCACTTT. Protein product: CASSLASESPLHF.

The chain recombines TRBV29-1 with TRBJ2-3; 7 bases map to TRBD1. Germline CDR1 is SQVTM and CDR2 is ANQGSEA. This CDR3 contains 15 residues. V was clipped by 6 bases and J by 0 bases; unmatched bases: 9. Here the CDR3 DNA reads TGCAGCGTGGAACCTAGACAGGGTAGCACAGATACGCAGTATTTT. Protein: CSVEPRQGSTDTQYF.

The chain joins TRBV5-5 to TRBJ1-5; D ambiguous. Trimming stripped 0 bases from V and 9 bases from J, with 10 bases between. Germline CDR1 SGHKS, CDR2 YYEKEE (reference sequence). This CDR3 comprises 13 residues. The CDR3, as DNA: TGTGCCAGCAGCTTGGATCGGGGTAGGCCCCAGCATTTT. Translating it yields CASSLDRGRPQHF. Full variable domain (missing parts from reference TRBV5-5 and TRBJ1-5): DAGVTQSPTHLIKTRGQQVTLRCSPISGHKSVSWYQQVLGQGPQFIFQYYEKEERGRGNFPDRFSARQFPNYSSELNVNALLLGDSALYLCASSLDRGRPQHFGDGTRLSIL.

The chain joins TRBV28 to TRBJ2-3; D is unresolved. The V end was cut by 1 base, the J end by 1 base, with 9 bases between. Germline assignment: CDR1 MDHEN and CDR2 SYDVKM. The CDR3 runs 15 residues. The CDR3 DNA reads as TGTGCCAGCAGTTTATTTACTTCGGGCACAGATACGCAGTATTTT. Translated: CASSLFTSGTDTQYF.

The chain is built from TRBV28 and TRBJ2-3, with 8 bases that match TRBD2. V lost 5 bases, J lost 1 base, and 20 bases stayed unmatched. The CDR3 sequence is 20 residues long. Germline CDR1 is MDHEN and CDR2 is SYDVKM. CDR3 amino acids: CASSQGLAAAWLAGTDTQYF. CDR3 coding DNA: TGTGCCAGCAGTCAAGGACTAGCTGCAGCTTGGCTCGCTGGCACAGATACGCAGTATTTT.

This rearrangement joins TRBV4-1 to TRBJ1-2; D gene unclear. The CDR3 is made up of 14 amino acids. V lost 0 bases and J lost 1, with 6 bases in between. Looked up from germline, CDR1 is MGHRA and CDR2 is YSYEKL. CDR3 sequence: CASSQDPSNYGYTF. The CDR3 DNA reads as TGCGCCAGCAGCCAAGATCCCAGTAACTATGGCTACACCTTC.

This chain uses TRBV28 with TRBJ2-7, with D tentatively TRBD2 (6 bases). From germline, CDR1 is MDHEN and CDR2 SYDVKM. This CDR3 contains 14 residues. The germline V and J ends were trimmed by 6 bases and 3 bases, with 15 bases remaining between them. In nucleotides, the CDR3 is TGTGCCAGCAGCGGAGGGGTTCTTAACTACGAGCAGTACTTC. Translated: CASSGGVLNYEQYF. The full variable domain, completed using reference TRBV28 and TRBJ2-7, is DVKVTQSSRYLVKRTGEKVFLECVQDMDHENMFWYRQDPGLGLRLIYFSYDVKMKEKGDIPEGYSVSREKKERFSLILESASTNQTSMYLCASSGGVLNYEQYFGPGTRLTVT.